The rows below give T cell receptor beta chains drawn from one sample of a study of cytomegalovirus exposure and HLA in healthy donors. Using immunoSEQ multiplex PCR, the repertoire was profiled, and TCRdb retains in-frame clones only, with some absent. The sample holds about 150,000 clones; 65% to 85% are singletons and the top ten take 0.95% to 1.5%. Sequenced material: PBMCs. The receptors here all came from a boy aged 2-9 years in good health and CMV-seronegative. Both conserved end residues are part of each CDR3. The D gene is left open where the match is weak. Some rows mark clone size as missing; the rest say once, few, many or name a class of expanded clone.

TGTGCCAGCAGTGAAGGATTCGAGCGGGGCCAAGAGACCCAGTACTTC,CASSEGFERGQETQYF,TRBV25-1,once,TRBD2,TRBJ2-5
TGTGCCAGCAGTACAGGAATGAACACTGAAGCTTTCTTT,CASSTGMNTEAFF,TRBV6-5,-,-,TRBJ1-1
TGTGCCAGTAGTATGACTAGCAATACGGGGATGGATACGCAGTATTTT,CASSMTSNTGMDTQYF,TRBV19,-,TRBD2,TRBJ2-3
TGTGCCAGCAGTAGAGACAGAATCAACACTGAAGCTTTCTTT,CASSRDRINTEAFF,TRBV27,-,-,TRBJ1-1
TGCAGTGCTCCCACAGGGGCCGAGCAGTACTTC,CSAPTGAEQYF,TRBV20-1,-,TRBD1,TRBJ2-7
TGTGCCAGTAGTATAGCCTTAGGGGGCTCCTACGAGCAGTACTTC,CASSIALGGSYEQYF,TRBV19,-,-,TRBJ2-7
TGTGCCAGTAGTATAACAGCAGGGGGCTCAGATACGCAGTATTTT,CASSITAGGSDTQYF,TRBV19,-,TRBD1,TRBJ2-3
TGTGCCACCCAGGGACTAGCGGAAGAGACCCAGTACTTC,CATQGLAEETQYF,TRBV10-3,-,TRBD2,TRBJ2-5
TGTGCCAGCAGCCCTTCCCGGACAGCCCACTACACCTTC,CASSPSRTAHYTF,TRBV14,-,-,TRBJ1-2
TGTGCCAGCAGCCTCAGACTAGCGGGATCCTACAATGAGCAGTTCTTC,CASSLRLAGSYNEQFF,TRBV7-9,-,TRBD2,TRBJ2-1
TGCGCCAGCAGTGAGGCAGGGGGACGGGAGACCCAGTACTTC,CASSEAGGRETQYF,TRBV10-2,once,TRBD1,TRBJ2-5
TGTGCCAGCAGTTACTCCCTTTTCAGGGGGGAAGCTGAAGCTTTCTTT,CASSYSLFRGEAEAFF,TRBV6-5,-,TRBD1,TRBJ1-1
TGTGCCAGCAGTGAATCTGGGGGAGGTGAAAAACTGTTTTTT,CASSESGGGEKLFF,TRBV2,-,-,TRBJ1-4
TGTGCCAGCAGCTTTCGCGGACAGGGCTATGGCTACACCTTC,CASSFRGQGYGYTF,TRBV5-4,-,TRBD1,TRBJ1-2
TGTGCCAGCAGCTTAGATGGGCGGGGGGGCCCTTTCTTC,CASSLDGRGGPFF,TRBV7-2,-,TRBD2,TRBJ2-1
TGTGCCAGCGGGGCCAGCCTTAATGAAAAACTGTTTTTT,CASGASLNEKLFF,TRBV6-6,-,-,TRBJ1-4
TGTGCCAGCAGCTTGGCTCCAGGGGAAGGCGGCTACACCTTC,CASSLAPGEGGYTF,TRBV5-5,-,-,TRBJ1-2
TGTGCCAGCAGCCCCGGGATCAACACCGGGGAGCTGTTTTTT,CASSPGINTGELFF,TRBV7-6,-,-,TRBJ2-2
TGCAGCGTTGACGCTAGCGGGGCCACTAGCACAGATACGCAGTATTTT,CSVDASGATSTDTQYF,TRBV29-1,-,TRBD2,TRBJ2-3
TGTGCCAGCAGCCTACGTCACAGTATCCTCAATGAAAAACTGTTTTTT,CASSLRHSILNEKLFF,TRBV5-5,-,-,TRBJ1-4
TGTGCCAGCAGCCTCCTTCTCACGACAGGTTCTGAAGCTTTCTTT,CASSLLLTTGSEAFF,TRBV11-2,-,-,TRBJ1-1
TGTGCCAGCAGCTTCGGACTGTCCGAGACCCAGTACTTC,CASSFGLSETQYF,TRBV5-4,-,-,TRBJ2-5
TGTGCCAGCAGACCCGGGACAGGGACTAACTATGGCTACACCTTC,CASRPGTGTNYGYTF,TRBV2,few,TRBD1,TRBJ1-2
TGTGCCAGCAGTGAAGCGGTGGAGGCCCAGCATTTT,CASSEAVEAQHF,TRBV6-1,-,-,TRBJ1-5